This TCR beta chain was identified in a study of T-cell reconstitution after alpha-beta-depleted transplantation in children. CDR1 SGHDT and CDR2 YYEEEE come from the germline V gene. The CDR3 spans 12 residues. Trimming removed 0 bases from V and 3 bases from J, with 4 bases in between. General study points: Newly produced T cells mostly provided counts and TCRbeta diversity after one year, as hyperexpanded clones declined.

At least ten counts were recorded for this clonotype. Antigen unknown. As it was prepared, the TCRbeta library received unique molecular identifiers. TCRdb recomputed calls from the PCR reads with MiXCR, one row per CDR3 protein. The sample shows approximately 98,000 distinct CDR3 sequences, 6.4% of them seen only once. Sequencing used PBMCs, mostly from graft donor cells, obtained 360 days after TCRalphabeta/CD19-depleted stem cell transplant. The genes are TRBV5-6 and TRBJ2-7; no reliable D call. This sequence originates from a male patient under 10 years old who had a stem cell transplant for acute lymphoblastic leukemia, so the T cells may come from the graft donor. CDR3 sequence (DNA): TGTGCCAGCAGCTTGGCAAACTACGAGCAGTACTTC. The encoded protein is CASSLANYEQYF.